One and the same sample provided the 20 T cell receptor beta chains below, sequenced in a study of CXCR3-negative and CXCR3-positive naive CD8 T cells (dated by TCRdb to about 2019). What the study reported, not specific to this receptor: TRB CDR3s from CXCR3-positive naive cells showed higher hydrophobicity (lower Kidera factor 4), lower energy, and higher strength and volume indices than CXCR3-negative naive cells.

Instrument on record: NextSeq 550. The Human TCR Profiling Kit (MiLaboratory) was used to prepare UMI-labeled 5' RACE TRB cDNA libraries. One entry per CDR3 protein sequence results from the TCRdb reprocessing of the reads, with DNA left out. The sample's table lists a count of about 60,000 distinct CDR3 sequences. The top ten clonotypes cover approximately 0.8% of the sample. For these receptors, no antigen is known. The sequenced sample consisted of naive CXCR3+ CD8+ T cells from blood. Reading the label with the study, this specimen's cell subset or site is: CD45RO-CCR7+CD27+CD95- naive CD8+ T cells expressing CXCR3 (TNR3+). All receptors derive from a human donor in good health. Some clones in this sample may be carry-over from other donors' samples.

The chain is built from TRBV20-1 and TRBJ2-1; TCRdb's D gene call, TRBD2, goes unchecked for lack of DNA. Germline CDR1 is DFQATT and CDR2 is SNEGSKA (reference sequence). The CDR3 extends over 15 amino acids. The CDR3 loop reads CSDRTSGASYNEQFF.

The chain carries TRBV9 and TRBJ1-1. Germline CDR1 is SGDLS and CDR2 is YYNGEE. CDR3 size: 15 residues. The CDR3 sequence: CASSVGPTVNTEAFF.

V usage is TRBV29-1 and J usage is TRBJ2-7. Germline V gene data show CDR1 as SQVTM and CDR2 as ANQGSEA. There are 12 residues in the CDR3. The CDR3 spells CSVEDLLGEQYF.

J is TRBJ1-1 and V is TRBV5-1; TCRdb lists TRBD1, though no DNA is available to test this call. Germline V gives CDR1 SGHRS, CDR2 YFSETQ. This CDR3 comprises 17 residues. CDR3 sequence reads: CASSLYRGEGPNTEAFF.

The chain couples TRBV7-8 to TRBJ2-1; TCRdb names TRBD2, which stays unverified in the absence of DNA. Germline lookup yields CDR1 SGHVS and CDR2 FQNEAQ. This CDR3 region has 18 residues. The CDR3 sequence is CASSFPRTPGLAGNEQFF.

The V gene is TRBV15, the J gene TRBJ2-2; TCRdb's D call, TRBD1, is unchecked because there is no DNA. Germline V gives CDR1 LNHNV, CDR2 YYDKDF (reference sequence). The CDR3 is 16 amino acids. CDR3 residues: CATSRRDKDVTGELFF.

The chain couples TRBV15 to TRBJ1-3; TCRdb reports TRBD1, a call that lacks DNA to check it against. The CDR3 covers 17 residues. CDR1 and CDR2 (germline): LNHNV, YYDKDF (reference sequence). CDR3: CATSGLTPSPSGNTIYF.

This chain's CDR3 is CASSQGGSYNEQFF. The V call is TRBV3-1, the J call TRBJ2-1. The CDR3 extends over 14 amino acids. Germline CDR1 is LGHDT and CDR2 is YNNKEL (reference sequence).

The chain carries TRBV9 and TRBJ2-7. Germline lookup yields CDR1 SGDLS and CDR2 YYNGEE. The CDR3 runs 13 residues. The chain's CDR3 is CASSVGSAYEQYF. Complete variable domain (other parts from reference TRBV9 and TRBJ2-7): DSGVTQTPKHLITATGQRVTLRCSPRSGDLSVYWYQQSLDQGLQFLIQYYNGEERAKGNILERFSAQQFPDLHSELNLSSLELGDSALYFCASSVGSAYEQYFGPGTRLTVT.

The chain combines TRBV29-1 with TRBJ1-2; TCRdb's D call of TRBD1 is untestable without DNA. The germline CDR1 and CDR2 sequences are SQVTM and ANQGSEA. CDR3 length: 15 residues. The CDR3 is CSVPEQALASYGYTF.

The genes are TRBV18 and TRBJ2-7. Germline V CDR1 and CDR2: KGHSH, LQKENI. The CDR3 covers 12 residues. The CDR3 region is CASSPPGNEQYF.

This chain links TRBV20-1 with TRBJ1-3. Germline-derived CDR1 and CDR2 are DFQATT and SNEGSKA (reference sequence). The CDR3 length is 12 residues. CDR3 loop: CSARVHGNTIYF.

The genes are TRBV20-1 and TRBJ2-7; there is no DNA to check the TCRdb D call of TRBD1. The CDR3 is made up of 14 amino acids. The germline V gene encodes CDR1 DFQATT and CDR2 SNEGSKA (reference sequence). CDR3 loop: CSAPGDSRFYEQYF.

V gene TRBV19 combines with J gene TRBJ2-7. Germline V gives CDR1 LNHDA, CDR2 SQIVND (reference sequence). The CDR3 length is 11 residues. The chain's CDR3 is CASTSSGEQYF.

This chain connects TRBV15 to TRBJ2-5; TCRdb's D gene call, TRBD1, goes unchecked for lack of DNA. CDR1 LNHNV and CDR2 YYDKDF come from the germline V gene (reference sequence). The CDR3 runs to 17 residues. CDR3 sequence: CATSRDRAGAQLETQYF.

This chain uses TRBV29-1 with TRBJ2-1; as DNA is missing, the TRBD2 call by TCRdb cannot be tested. Germline V gene lookup returns CDR1 SQVTM and CDR2 ANQGSEA. This CDR3 comprises 14 residues. CDR3 sequence: CSVEDRGTSEEQFF.

CDR3 amino acids: CASSPSGGEEQYF. The chain has TRBV7-9 and TRBJ2-7; TCRdb returns TRBD2, unconfirmable since there is no DNA. The CDR3 has 13 amino acids. Germline V CDR1 and CDR2: SEHNR, FQNEAQ (reference sequence).

The genes are TRBV27 and TRBJ2-7. The germline V gene encodes CDR1 MNHEY and CDR2 SMNVEV (reference sequence). The CDR3 extends over 13 amino acids. The CDR3: CASSFGSRYEQYF.

The V and J genes are TRBV5-1 and TRBJ2-1. The CDR3 loop spans 17 amino acids. Germline V lookup: CDR1 SGHRS, CDR2 YFSETQ. CDR3: CASSLEYGYISYNEQFF.

The rearrangement joins TRBV5-6 to TRBJ2-1. The CDR3 is made up of 11 amino acids. Germline CDR1 is SGHDT and CDR2 is YYEEEE. The CDR3 region is CASSWTNEQFF.